These 24 T cell receptor beta chains originate from one sample sequenced in a study of T cell responses to AZD1222 COVID-19 vaccine. Here immunoSEQ multiplex PCR was the method, and the copy in TCRdb shows in-frame clones only, minus some. The sample consists of 150,000 to 200,000 clones, approximately 94% of them appearing once. This material consisted of peripheral blood, taken on day 0 of AZD1222 vaccination. These receptors all come from an adult in good health.

The chain recombines TRBV12-3 or TRBV12-4 with TRBJ1-5, with a weak D call TRBD1 (5 bases). With 6 bases removed from V and 7 bases from J, the gap between germline ends came to 13 bases. The CDR3 has 13 residues. The DNA of the CDR3 is TGTGCCAGCAGCGCGGACATCGGGCAGCCCCAGCATTTT. This translates into CASSADIGQPQHF.

This chain joins TRBV6-5 and TRBJ2-1; 12 bases map to TRBD1. With V trimmed by 6 bases and J by 9 bases, 9 bases remained unmatched. Germline values: CDR1 MNHEY, CDR2 SVGAGI. The length of the CDR3 is 15 residues. In DNA, the CDR3 is TGTGCCAGCAGCCCCCCCGGGACAGGGGGCTCTGAGCAGTTCTTC. Encoded protein: CASSPPGTGGSEQFF.

The V and J genes are TRBV18 and TRBJ1-5, with a tentative D call TRBD1 (5 bases). This CDR3 contains 17 residues. The V gene lost 1 base and the J gene lost 5 bases, with 18 bases spanning the gap. The germline V gene has CDR1 KGHSH and CDR2 LQKENI. This CDR3 is CASSPLTVGLGDQPQHF. The CDR3 nucleotides are TGTGCCAGCTCACCACTAACAGTGGGTCTGGGGGATCAGCCCCAGCATTTT.

This rearrangement joins TRBV14 to TRBJ2-1; 10 bases fit TRBD2. Germline V CDR1 and CDR2: SGHDN, FVKESK. V dropped 0 bases and J dropped 8; count of bases not matched to a gene: 10. The CDR3 loop spans 17 amino acids. The CDR3: CASSQDWASGSVDEQFF. The CDR3 DNA sequence: TGTGCCAGCAGCCAAGATTGGGCTAGCGGGAGTGTAGATGAGCAGTTCTTC.

The V gene is TRBV15, the J gene TRBJ2-3; D ambiguous. Germline CDR1 reads LNHNV; CDR2 reads YYDKDF (reference sequence). V lost 0 bases and J lost 5, with 15 bases in between. The CDR3 is 16 residues long. The CDR3 region has the DNA TGTGCCACCAGCAGAGATTTTGTTCAGTGGGGAGATACGCAGTATTTT. Translation gives CATSRDFVQWGDTQYF.

The chain recombines TRBV29-1 with TRBJ2-3; D is unresolved. The CDR3 loop spans 14 amino acids. Germline V gene data show CDR1 as SQVTM and CDR2 as ANQGSEA. The V and J ends lost 3 bases and 1 base respectively, with 11 bases between them. The CDR3 sequence: CSVDAGRGTDTQYF. The CDR3 coding sequence is TGCAGCGTTGATGCCGGTAGGGGCACAGATACGCAGTATTTT.

J is TRBJ1-4 and V is TRBV29-1; TRBD1 agrees at 9 bases. Germline CDR1 reads SQVTM; CDR2 reads ANQGSEA. Trimming cost V 4 bases and J 7 bases; bases outside gene matches: 10. The CDR3 is made up of 15 amino acids. The CDR3 region is CSVGKGQGLGEKLFF. The CDR3 nucleotides are TGCAGCGTTGGAAAGGGACAGGGATTAGGTGAAAAACTGTTTTTT.

The chain combines TRBV7-2 with TRBJ2-5; 13 nucleotides line up with TRBD2. This CDR3 is 16 amino acids long. V shed 5 bases, J shed 2 bases, and the junction held 5 bases outside the gene matches. Per the germline V gene, CDR1 is SGHTA and CDR2 is FQGNSA. CDR3 residues: CASSTPGLAGQETQYF. In DNA, the CDR3 is TGTGCCAGCAGCACTCCGGGACTAGCGGGACAAGAGACCCAGTACTTC.

The chain has TRBV11-1 and TRBJ2-4; 7 bases are a match to TRBD2. V shed 1 base, J shed 5 bases, and the junction held 5 bases outside the gene matches. The CDR3 covers 15 residues. CDR1 and CDR2 from the germline V gene are SGHAT and FQDESV (reference sequence). The CDR3 DNA reads TGTGCCAGCAGCTTAGGCGGGGGACGAGAAAACATTCAGTACTTC. Translation: CASSLGGGRENIQYF.

This chain joins TRBV19 and TRBJ1-5; D is possibly TRBD1 (5 bases). The CDR3 loop spans 15 amino acids. CDR1 is LNHDA and CDR2 is SQIVND in the germline V gene (reference sequence). Trimming took 3 bases from V and 4 from J, leaving 13 bases between them. The CDR3 DNA reads as TGTGCCAGTAGTATCTACGCAGGGATTAATCAGCCCCAGCATTTT. Its protein is CASSIYAGINQPQHF.

The rearrangement joins TRBV6-2 or TRBV6-3 to TRBJ2-1, with 8 nucleotides matching TRBD2. The CDR3 extends over 17 amino acids. CDR1 MNHEY and CDR2 SVGEGT come from the germline V gene. Trimming at V came to 2 bases and at J to 0 bases, leaving 6 bases not matched to a gene. The chain's CDR3 is CASSYPSGLSSYNEQFF. DNA for the CDR3: TGTGCCAGCAGTTACCCTAGCGGGTTGAGCTCCTACAATGAGCAGTTCTTC.

The rearrangement joins TRBV19 to TRBJ2-5; the match to TRBD1 covers 8 bases. CDR1 is LNHDA, CDR2 SQIVND, per germline (reference sequence). The CDR3 extends over 15 amino acids. The V and J ends lost 6 bases and 1 base, in that order; junction bases with no gene match: 7. For the CDR3, the DNA is TGTGCCAGTAGAAGTGGGACAGGCATCCAAGAGACCCAGTACTTC. Translating gives CASRSGTGIQETQYF.

Remarks on this clone: The same CDR3 also results from other DNA sequences found in this sample. The chain has TRBV30 and TRBJ1-2, with D perhaps matching TRBD1 (5 bases). The CDR3 consists of 13 residues. Germline V gene sequence: CDR1 GTSNPN, CDR2 SVGIG (reference sequence). V lost 1 base and J lost 6, with 12 bases in between. CDR3 sequence (DNA): TGTGCCTGGAGTGCCACAGGTTTGGATGGCTACACCTTC. It is translated as CAWSATGLDGYTF. The whole variable domain, filled in from reference TRBV30 and TRBJ1-2, reads SQTIHQWPATLVQPVGSPLSLECTVEGTSNPNLYWYRQAAGRGLQLLFYSVGIGQISSEVPQNLSASRPQDRQFILSSKKLLLSDSGFYLCAWSATGLDGYTFGSGTRLTVV.

J is TRBJ2-2 and V is TRBV19; the D gene is possibly TRBD1 (6 bases). CDR1 LNHDA and CDR2 SQIVND come from the germline V gene (reference sequence). With 3 bases removed from V and 5 bases from J, the gap between germline ends came to 13 bases. The CDR3 totals 15 residues. CDR3 DNA: TGTGCCAGTAGTATTTTTTGGGGGCGGACCGGGGAGCTGTTTTTT. Translation: CASSIFWGRTGELFF. Full variable domain (remainder filled in from reference TRBV19 and TRBJ2-2): DGGITQSPKYLFRKEGQNVTLSCEQNLNHDAMYWYRQDPGQGLRLIYYSQIVNDFQKGDIAEGYSVSREKKESFPLTVTSAQKNPTAFYLCASSIFWGRTGELFFGEGSRLTVL.

This clone has at least ten counts. This rearrangement joins TRBV21-1 to TRBJ1-2. TRBV21-1 is a documented pseudogene. The CDR3 spans 14 residues. Written as DNA, the CDR3 is TGTGCCAGCAGAGACCGACTTTCTAACTATGGCTACACCTTC. It is translated as CASRDRLSNYGYTF.

This clone was seen a single time. J is TRBJ2-1 and V is TRBV6-5, with 10 bases identical to TRBD2. The CDR3 spans 15 residues. The germline CDR1 and CDR2 sequences are MNHEY and SVGAGI. J was trimmed by 6 bases and V by 6 bases; bases with no gene match: 8. CDR3 bases: TGTGCCAGCAGCACGAAGCGGGAGGGCCTCAATGAGCAGTTCTTC. This encodes CASSTKREGLNEQFF.

V usage is TRBV4-2 and J usage is TRBJ2-1; the D is unclear. The CDR3 sequence is 13 residues long. The germline V and J ends were trimmed by 0 bases and 7 bases, with 7 bases remaining between them. Germline loops: CDR1 LGHNA, CDR2 YNFKEQ. CDR3 region: CASSQEGVNEQFF. DNA for the CDR3: TGTGCCAGCAGCCAAGAGGGCGTGAATGAGCAGTTCTTC.

In its sample, this clone was seen once. V is TRBV7-9 and J is TRBJ1-2, with 9 bases lining up with TRBD1. The V gene end was trimmed by 0 bases and the J gene end by 8 bases; junction bases not matched to a gene: 4. The CDR3 runs 14 residues. Germline V CDR1 and CDR2: SEHNR, FQNEAQ (reference sequence). CDR3 nucleotides: TGTGCCAGCAGCTTAGCGGGACAGGGAGACGGCTACACCTTC. Translated, it gives CASSLAGQGDGYTF.

The chain employs TRBV7-8 and TRBJ2-3; unclear D gene. Germline loops: CDR1 SGHVS, CDR2 FQNEAQ. The CDR3 is 15 residues long. V was clipped by 5 bases and J by 3 bases, with 15 bases between them. CDR3 in DNA: TGTGCCAGCAGCGTCCGTCCCCCAAGAACAGATACGCAGTATTTT. Its protein product is CASSVRPPRTDTQYF.

This sequence joins TRBV2 and TRBJ1-2; a possible D gene is TRBD1 (5 bases). This CDR3 has 13 amino acids. Per germline, CDR1 SNHLY and CDR2 FYNNEI. The germline V and J ends were trimmed by 1 base and 8 bases, with 11 bases remaining between them. In DNA, the CDR3 is TGTGCCAGCAGTGAAGAAGGACACCAGGGCTACACCTTC. This encodes CASSEEGHQGYTF.

The chain links TRBV19 to TRBJ1-1; D perhaps matches TRBD1 (5 bases). Germline lookup yields CDR1 LNHDA and CDR2 SQIVND (reference sequence). The germline V and J ends were trimmed by 4 bases and 5 bases, with 20 bases remaining between them. CDR3 length: 16 amino acids. The CDR3: CASSTLAGLGATEAFF. CDR3 sequence (DNA): TGTGCCAGTAGTACTCTGGCCGGTCTCGGGGCTACTGAAGCTTTCTTT.

The V gene is TRBV3-1 (or the pseudogene TRBV3-2), the J gene TRBJ2-5; unclear D gene. V lost 1 base and J lost 0, with 6 bases in between. The germline gives CDR1 LGHDT, CDR2 YNNKEL (reference sequence). CDR3 length equals 14 residues. The CDR3 region is CASSQGRYQETQYF. In nucleotides, the CDR3 is TGTGCCAGCAGCCAAGGACGGTACCAAGAGACCCAGTACTTC.

The V gene is TRBV7-9, the J gene TRBJ2-1; no definite D call. V was clipped by 0 bases and J by 10 bases, with 13 bases between them. CDR3 size: 14 residues. CDR1 is SEHNR and CDR2 is FQNEAQ in the germline V gene (reference sequence). The CDR3 loop is CASSLALGPSEQFF. The CDR3 DNA reads TGTGCCAGCAGCTTAGCGCTAGGGCCCAGCGAGCAGTTCTTC.

CDR3 amino acids: CASSYGTSSPQETQYF. As DNA, the CDR3 is TGTGCCAGCAGCTACGGGACTAGCTCTCCTCAAGAGACCCAGTACTTC. This sequence joins TRBV11-2 and TRBJ2-5; TRBD2 matches 9 bases. V shed 4 bases, J shed 2 bases, and the junction held 8 bases outside the gene matches. The CDR3 totals 16 residues. The germline CDR1 and CDR2 sequences are SGHAT and FQNNGV.